This T cell receptor (beta chain) was observed in a study of T-cell memory formation after mild COVID-19. V gave up 5 bases and J gave up 11 bases; unmatched junction bases: 3. The CDR3 has 12 amino acids. Study-level findings and limits: There were some responding clones in pre-infection memory, which suggested that cross-reactive memory had joined.

This clonotype came up a few times. The antigen is undetermined. MiXCR, applied by TCRdb to the 5' RACE reads, yields one record per CDR3 protein. Here the sample spans fewer than 90,000 distinct CDR3 sequences, 14% being singletons. This chain uses TRBV12-3 or TRBV12-4 with TRBJ2-4; 10 nucleotides line up with TRBD2. The sequencing input was PBMCs or a T cell subset sorted from them (not recorded which). This clonotype was sampled from an adult woman who had mild COVID-19 (a few samples of this study predate the infection). Cell type and time point are not known. CDR3 bases: TGTGCCAGCAGTAAACTAGCGGGGCTTCAGTACTTC. Translated: CASSKLAGLQYF.